The rows below give T cell receptor beta chains drawn from one sample of a study of blood T cell repertoires in COVID-19. Repertoires were generated with immunoSEQ multiplex PCR, while TCRdb's copy carries only in-frame clones and drops some. Among fewer than 250,000 clones listed, 80% to 90% were seen once. The source material was peripheral blood. These receptor sequences come from a man aged 45-65 years with COVID-19, enrolled during active disease. CDR3s include the opening cysteine and the closing phenylalanine or tryptophan. The D gene is left open where the match is weak. Clone size is shown for a subset of rows, as once, few, many or a class of expanded clone.

j_call cdr3_length d_call clone_size v_call cdr3_aa cdr3_nt
TRBJ2-1 16 - - TRBV14 CASSQSWDWKLNEQFF TGTGCCAGCAGCCAGTCCTGGGACTGGAAGTTAAATGAGCAGTTCTTC
TRBJ2-7 16 - few TRBV6-1 CASSEAVQGFSYEQYF TGTGCCAGCAGTGAGGCAGTACAGGGTTTCTCCTACGAGCAGTACTTC
TRBJ1-4 16 TRBD1 - TRBV5-1 CASSVTGGAANEKLFF TGCGCCAGCAGCGTGACAGGGGGCGCGGCTAATGAAAAACTGTTTTTT
TRBJ2-1 14 TRBD2 - TRBV9 CASSVVPSGGEQFF TGTGCCAGCAGCGTAGTTCCCAGCGGGGGCGAGCAGTTCTTC
TRBJ1-2 16 - few TRBV25-1 CASSESRTTRGNGYTF TGTGCCAGCAGTGAATCTAGGACAACAAGGGGGAATGGCTACACCTTC
TRBJ2-5 14 TRBD2 - TRBV24-1 CATHPGGAVETQYF TGTGCCACCCACCCGGGGGGGGCAGTGGAGACCCAGTACTTC
TRBJ2-1 13 TRBD2 - TRBV9 CASNGLAGNEQFF TGTGCCAGCAACGGACTAGCGGGGAATGAGCAGTTCTTC
TRBJ2-7 13 - - TRBV28 CASTSWVRDEQYF TGTGCCAGCACCTCCTGGGTCAGGGACGAGCAGTACTTC
TRBJ2-5 13 - - TRBV11-3 CASSFTRGETQYF TGTGCCAGCAGCTTCACCCGGGGAGAGACCCAGTACTTC
TRBJ2-7 15 TRBD1 - TRBV4-1 CASSQVGQGRYEQYF TGCGCCAGCAGCCAAGTAGGACAGGGGCGATACGAGCAGTACTTC
TRBJ2-5 17 TRBD2 - TRBV20-1 CSASSQGRTSGQETQYF TGCAGTGCTAGTTCCCAGGGACGGACTAGCGGGCAAGAGACCCAGTACTTC